This T cell receptor (beta chain) was obtained from a study of technical replicates of blood from several donors. CDR3 size: 13 residues. The germline V and J ends were trimmed by 2 bases and 1 base, with 5 bases remaining between them. Germline CDR1 is SGHTA and CDR2 is FQGNSA. Generated by immunoSEQ multiplex PCR, the TCRdb table keeps only in-frame clones and is missing some. The sample holds about 100,000 clones, around 95% seen once. The chain carries TRBV7-2 and TRBJ1-1; no clear D gene. This sequence was found in a human donor in good health. Sequencing input: T cells isolated from PBMCs. The DNA for the CDR3 is TGTGCCAGCAGCTTATCCGGGAACACTGAAGCTTTCTTT. Encoded protein: CASSLSGNTEAFF.